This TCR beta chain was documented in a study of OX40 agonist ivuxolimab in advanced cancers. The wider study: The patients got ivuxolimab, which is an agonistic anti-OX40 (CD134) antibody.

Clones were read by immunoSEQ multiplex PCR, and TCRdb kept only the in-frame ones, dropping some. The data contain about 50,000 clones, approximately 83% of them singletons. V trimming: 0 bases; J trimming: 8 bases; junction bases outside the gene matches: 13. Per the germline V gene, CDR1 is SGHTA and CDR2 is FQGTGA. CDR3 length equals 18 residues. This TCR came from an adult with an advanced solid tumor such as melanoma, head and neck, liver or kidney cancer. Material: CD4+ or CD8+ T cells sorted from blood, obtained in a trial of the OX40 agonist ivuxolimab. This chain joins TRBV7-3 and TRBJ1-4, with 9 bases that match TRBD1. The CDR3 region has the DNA TGTGCCAGCAGCTTAACATTTCGAACAGGGGGCGGGCGGGAAAAACTGTTTTTT. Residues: CASSLTFRTGGGREKLFF.